This record covers a single TCR beta chain. This record belongs to a study of blood T cell repertoires in COVID-19. The germline V gene has CDR1 MNHEY and CDR2 SVGEGT. The CDR3 consists of 17 residues. After removal of 2 bases from V and 0 bases from J, the junction contained 5 bases not matched to a gene. Using immunoSEQ multiplex PCR, the repertoire was profiled, and TCRdb retains in-frame clones only, with some absent. Of 200,000 to 250,000 clones listed, roughly 90% are singletons. This receptor was obtained from a woman between 35 and 50 years old with acute COVID-19. What was sequenced was PBMCs or T cells enriched from blood (not recorded which). This rearrangement joins TRBV6-2 or TRBV6-3 to TRBJ1-1; 11 bases align to TRBD1. The CDR3 region is CASSYTRDRGMNTEAFF. Here the CDR3 DNA reads TGTGCCAGCAGTTACACCCGGGACAGGGGGATGAACACTGAAGCTTTCTTT.